The clone carrying this T cell receptor beta chain was recorded a few times. Its specificity is not known. TCRdb reprocessed the RT-PCR reads via MiXCR and lists one record per CDR3 protein. The sample carries under 800,000 distinct CDR3 sequences, roughly 14% recorded once. These data come from a study of response to subunit inactivated influenza vaccine. Study conclusions and caveats: Authors proposed each seasonal influenza vaccination draws in few new T cells.

Germline CDR1 reads SEHNR; CDR2 reads FQNEAQ (reference sequence). The V gene lost 4 bases and the J gene lost 6 bases, with 15 bases spanning the gap. The CDR3 is 15 amino acids. V usage is TRBV7-9 and J usage is TRBJ1-4, with D maybe TRBD1 (5 bases). This receptor was taken from a man aged 50-59 years who received an inactivated influenza vaccine. Sequenced here: PBMCs from blood, sampled roughly 15 days before vaccination. CDR3 coding DNA: TGTGCCAGCAGCTCGACCGGGACGGATTATGAAAAACTGTTTTTT. It specifies CASSSTGTDYEKLFF.